This TCR beta chain stems from a study of blood T cell repertoires in COVID-19. Background on the study: Acute and convalescent COVID-19 specimens originated in the United States, Italy and Spain. T cells, B-cell-depleted T cells, or PBMCs supplied cDNA or gDNA.

Between the trimmed V and J ends, which lost 3 bases and 4 bases, there was a span of 9 bases. The CDR3 runs 13 residues. Looked up from germline, CDR1 is LNHDA and CDR2 is SQIVND (reference sequence). TCRdb's copy holds only in-frame clones and misses some; the assay was immunoSEQ multiplex PCR. This sample has around 100,000 clones; more than 80% occur once, and the top ten carry 4.6%. The rearrangement links TRBV19 to TRBJ2-5; TRBD2 might be the D (6 bases). Sequencing was performed on peripheral blood. The receptor's source is a woman aged 45-65 years with acute or convalescent COVID-19. DNA for the CDR3: TGTGCCAGTAGTATCTACGGGAGAGAGACCCAGTACTTC. It codes for CASSIYGRETQYF.